Each of the 15 T cell receptor beta chains below was sequenced from the same sample in a study of T cell responses to AZD1222 COVID-19 vaccine. Generated by immunoSEQ multiplex PCR, the TCRdb table keeps only in-frame clones and is missing some. The sample includes 180,000 or so clones, 88% seen only once; the top ten take 20% to 30%. The specimen comprised peripheral blood, sampled 28 days after the second AZD1222 dose. The receptor source for this set is an adult who received the AZD1222 COVID-19 vaccine.

The chain uses TRBV11-2 and TRBJ2-2; 15 nucleotides agree with TRBD2. This CDR3 has 17 amino acids. V shed 7 bases and J 4 bases; nucleotides not matched to a gene: 7. CDR1 SGHAT and CDR2 FQNNGV come from the germline V gene. The CDR3 DNA reads TGTGCCAGCACGGGACTAGCGGGAGGTTATCCCACCGGGGAGCTGTTTTTT. Protein sequence: CASTGLAGGYPTGELFF.

The chain has TRBV12-3 or TRBV12-4 and TRBJ1-2; D gene ambiguous. CDR3 length equals 12 residues. Trimming took 3 bases from V and 0 from J, leaving 2 bases between them. The CDR3 DNA follows: TGTGCCAGCAGTTTTTCTAACTATGGCTACACCTTC. Translation gives CASSFSNYGYTF.

V is TRBV29-1 and J is TRBJ2-1; a possible D gene is TRBD1 (6 bases). The germline V gene has CDR1 SQVTM and CDR2 ANQGSEA. The CDR3 runs 15 residues. Deletions cut 6 bases from V and 0 bases from J, with 15 bases between. CDR3 sequence reads: CSVRRQESSYNEQFF. In DNA form, the CDR3 reads TGCAGCGTCCGCCGACAGGAGAGCTCCTACAATGAGCAGTTCTTC.

This rearrangement joins TRBV30 to TRBJ1-4, with 9 bases fitting TRBD1. In germline, CDR1 is GTSNPN, CDR2 SVGIG (reference sequence). The length of the CDR3 is 13 residues. V dropped 3 bases and J dropped 7; count of bases not matched to a gene: 3. As DNA, the CDR3 is TGTGCCTGGAGGGGGACAGGGAGTGAAAAACTGTTTTTT. Its translation is CAWRGTGSEKLFF.

This chain uses TRBV2 with TRBJ1-5; maybe TRBD1 (6 bases). Germline lookup yields CDR1 SNHLY and CDR2 FYNNEI. The CDR3 is made up of 14 amino acids. The V gene lost 1 base and the J gene lost 6 bases, with 10 bases spanning the gap. CDR3 nucleotide sequence: TGTGCCAGCAGTGAAGTGGCAGGGGTTCAGCCCCAGCATTTT. Protein product: CASSEVAGVQPQHF.

This chain links TRBV3-1 (or the pseudogene TRBV3-2) with TRBJ2-3; D is perhaps TRBD2 (5 bases). V lost 4 bases to trimming and J lost 6 bases, with 11 bases between them. The CDR3 is 13 amino acids. The germline V gene has CDR1 LGHDT and CDR2 YNNKEL (reference sequence). CDR3 coding DNA: TGTGCCAGCAGCCGCTGGACTTCGGATACGCAGTATTTT. It encodes CASSRWTSDTQYF.

The rearrangement joins TRBV7-2 to TRBJ2-3, with 10 bases matching TRBD1. The length of the CDR3 is 15 residues. Germline trimming cut 5 bases from V and 4 bases from J; bases unmatched to any gene: 6. Per the germline V gene, CDR1 is SGHTA and CDR2 is FQGNSA. In DNA form, the CDR3 reads TGTGCCAGCAGCGCGGGACAGGGGATAGCAGATACGCAGTATTTT. Translating it yields CASSAGQGIADTQYF.

This chain connects TRBV18 to TRBJ2-2; TRBD1 matches at 7 bases. This CDR3 is built from 15 residues. Per the germline V gene, CDR1 is KGHSH and CDR2 is LQKENI. J lost 6 bases, V lost 6 bases, and 10 bases had no gene match. The CDR3 loop reads CASSTPRGRPGELFF. CDR3 DNA: TGTGCCAGCTCTACCCCGAGGGGGCGGCCCGGGGAGCTGTTTTTT.

The J gene is TRBJ2-7, the V gene TRBV4-3; 8 bases fit TRBD2. CDR1 and CDR2 from the germline V gene are LGHNA and YSLEER. J lost 2 bases, V lost 0 bases, and 6 bases had no gene match. This CDR3 contains 16 residues. CDR3 loop: CASSQDGSGKAYEQYF. The CDR3 DNA is TGCGCCAGCAGCCAAGATGGTAGCGGGAAGGCCTACGAGCAGTACTTC.

The V gene is TRBV27, the J gene TRBJ1-5; D uncertain. CDR3 length: 13 amino acids. CDR1 and CDR2 (germline): MNHEY, SMNVEV (reference sequence). Trimming took 6 bases from V and 10 from J, leaving 16 bases between them. Written as DNA, the CDR3 is TGTGCCAGCAGCAAAACTCAGGAGGCCCCCCAGCATTTT. Its translation: CASSKTQEAPQHF.

The chain carries TRBV7-2 and TRBJ2-1; D tentatively fits TRBD1 or TRBD2 (5 bases each). Germline V gives CDR1 SGHTA, CDR2 FQGNSA. Trimming left V 5 bases short and J 6 bases short, with 14 bases between. This CDR3 is 14 amino acids long. The CDR3 region is CASSVRDPTNEQFF. Here the CDR3 DNA reads TGTGCCAGCAGCGTCCGGGACCCCACCAATGAGCAGTTCTTC.

The table lists this clone with a few counts. V gene TRBV7-2 combines with J gene TRBJ1-1, with D tentatively TRBD1 (5 bases). This CDR3 spans 14 amino acids. Trimming cost V 5 bases and J 7 bases, with 17 bases left between them. Germline assignment: CDR1 SGHTA and CDR2 FQGNSA. CDR3 residues: CASSPKAGRIEAFF. For the CDR3, the DNA is TGTGCCAGCAGCCCCAAGGCAGGGAGGATTGAAGCTTTCTTT.

The rearrangement uses TRBV3-1 (or the pseudogene TRBV3-2) and TRBJ2-3; D is unclear. Germline loops: CDR1 LGHDT, CDR2 YNNKEL (reference sequence). The CDR3 length is 13 residues. Trimming removed 6 bases from V and 1 base from J, with 8 bases in between. The CDR3 here is CASRPGGTDTQYF. As DNA, the CDR3 is TGTGCCAGCAGACCCGGAGGCACAGATACGCAGTATTTT.

This chain uses TRBV3-1 (or the pseudogene TRBV3-2) with TRBJ2-1, with D perhaps matching TRBD2 (7 bases). The V gene lost 1 base and the J gene lost 0 bases, with 13 bases spanning the gap. Germline loops: CDR1 LGHDT, CDR2 YNNKEL (reference sequence). This CDR3 spans 17 amino acids. The CDR3 here is CASSQGGGQSSYNEQFF. As DNA, the CDR3 is TGTGCCAGCAGCCAAGGCGGGGGACAAAGCTCCTACAATGAGCAGTTCTTC.

The J gene is TRBJ2-7, the V gene TRBV7-9; 8 bases fit TRBD1. CDR3 length: 14 residues. Per the germline V gene, CDR1 is SEHNR and CDR2 is FQNEAQ (reference sequence). V lost 4 bases to trimming and J lost 5 bases; unmatched junction nucleotides: 7. The CDR3 loop reads CASSWGTGGDEQYF. CDR3 nucleotide sequence: TGTGCCAGCAGCTGGGGGACAGGAGGGGACGAGCAGTACTTC.